This section outlines one T cell receptor beta chain sequence together with its context. The sample belongs to a study of blood T cell repertoires in COVID-19. Study-wide background: The cDNA or gDNA used as material had been derived from T cells, B-cell-depleted T cells, or PBMCs.

The germline V gene encodes CDR1 SGHNT and CDR2 YENEEA. The CDR3 has 14 residues. V was pared by 4 bases and J by 1 base, with 7 bases between. The assay was immunoSEQ multiplex PCR, and TCRdb's table has in-frame clones only and misses some. The top ten hold approximately 26% of the sample, which has more than 150,000 clones, nearly 80% seen once. The sequence came from a woman in her sixties or seventies with acute or convalescent COVID-19. The sequenced material came from peripheral blood. V usage is TRBV11-3 and J usage is TRBJ2-2; D call uncertain. The CDR3 DNA is TGTGCCAGCAGCTCCTCAGGGAACACCGGGGAGCTGTTTTTT. Its translation: CASSSSGNTGELFF.